A selection of T cell receptor beta chains follows, all from one sample in a study of T cells in Graves' hyperthyroidism and ophthalmopathy. One entry per CDR3 protein, called by TCRdb with MiXCR from the multiplex PCR reads. The sample holds about 640,000 distinct CDR3 sequences, less than 25% seen once. The specimen was blood. The receptors were gathered from a man aged 25-45 years with Graves' ophthalmopathy. Both conserved end residues are part of each CDR3. The order of the fields is D gene, clone size, V gene, J gene, CDR3 protein, CDR3 DNA. A D gene is named only where the DNA matches it firmly. Rows may omit the clone size; those that give it use once, few, many or a size class.

d_call: NA
clone_size: NA
v_call: TRBV10-3
j_call: TRBJ2-7
cdr3_aa: CAISGDPAREQYF
cdr3_nt: TGTGCCATCAGTGGGGACCCGGCTAGAGAGCAGTACTTC

d_call: NA
clone_size: many
v_call: TRBV7-2
j_call: TRBJ1-5
cdr3_aa: CASSKLGGVQPQHF
cdr3_nt: TGTGCCAGCAGCAAACTAGGGGGGGTTCAGCCCCAGCATTTT

d_call: NA
clone_size: NA
v_call: TRBV20-1
j_call: TRBJ2-7
cdr3_aa: CSGWDHSYEQYF
cdr3_nt: TGCAGTGGGTGGGACCACTCCTACGAGCAGTACTTC

d_call: TRBD1
clone_size: NA
v_call: TRBV27
j_call: TRBJ1-2
cdr3_aa: CASSSQDRGPYGYTF
cdr3_nt: TGTGCCAGCAGTTCCCAGGACAGGGGGCCCTATGGCTACACCTTC

d_call: NA
clone_size: NA
v_call: TRBV6-1
j_call: TRBJ1-1
cdr3_aa: CASRGRKNTEAFF
cdr3_nt: TGTGCCAGCAGAGGACGGAAGAACACTGAAGCTTTCTTT

d_call: TRBD1
clone_size: NA
v_call: TRBV19
j_call: TRBJ1-1
cdr3_aa: CASSEDRAPRTEAFF
cdr3_nt: TGTGCCAGTAGCGAAGACAGGGCGCCCCGCACTGAAGCTTTCTTT

d_call: TRBD2
clone_size: few
v_call: TRBV27
j_call: TRBJ2-1
cdr3_aa: CASSSRLAEYNEQFF
cdr3_nt: TGTGCCAGCAGTTCCAGACTAGCAGAGTACAATGAGCAGTTCTTC

d_call: TRBD2
clone_size: NA
v_call: TRBV2
j_call: TRBJ2-2
cdr3_aa: CASRRPYSGTNTGELFF
cdr3_nt: TGTGCCAGCAGACGGCCCTATAGCGGGACGAACACCGGGGAGCTGTTTTTT

d_call: NA
clone_size: NA
v_call: TRBV7-2
j_call: TRBJ1-2
cdr3_aa: CASSSPGGGVAYGYTF
cdr3_nt: TGTGCCAGCAGCTCCCCCGGAGGGGGGGTAGCCTATGGCTACACCTTC

d_call: NA
clone_size: NA
v_call: TRBV7-3
j_call: TRBJ2-3
cdr3_aa: CASSPGRGPGEDTQYF
cdr3_nt: TGTGCCAGCAGCCCGGGCCGAGGCCCGGGTGAAGATACGCAGTATTTT

d_call: NA
clone_size: NA
v_call: TRBV7-8
j_call: TRBJ2-2
cdr3_aa: CASSLARSRTGELFF
cdr3_nt: TGTGCCAGCAGCTTAGCGAGGAGTCGGACCGGGGAGCTGTTTTTT

d_call: NA
clone_size: NA
v_call: TRBV19
j_call: TRBJ1-1
cdr3_aa: CASSMGPRGLMNTEAFF
cdr3_nt: TGTGCCAGTAGTATGGGTCCCAGGGGCTTAATGAACACTGAAGCTTTCTTT

d_call: NA
clone_size: many
v_call: TRBV12-3/TRBV12-4
j_call: TRBJ1-1
cdr3_aa: CATSHRQQNTEAFF
cdr3_nt: TGTGCCACCAGTCACAGACAGCAAAACACTGAAGCTTTCTTT

d_call: NA
clone_size: few
v_call: TRBV6-1
j_call: TRBJ1-1
cdr3_aa: CASTPGRWTEAFF
cdr3_nt: TGTGCCAGCACCCCCGGGAGATGGACTGAAGCTTTCTTT

d_call: NA
clone_size: NA
v_call: TRBV19
j_call: TRBJ1-5
cdr3_aa: CASSIGREINQPQHF
cdr3_nt: TGTGCCAGTAGTATCGGGCGGGAAATCAATCAGCCCCAGCATTTT

d_call: NA
clone_size: few
v_call: TRBV12-3/TRBV12-4
j_call: TRBJ2-5
cdr3_aa: CASSLVHPGSSAETQYF
cdr3_nt: TGTGCCAGCAGTCTAGTCCATCCCGGGAGTTCGGCAGAGACCCAGTACTTC

d_call: TRBD1
clone_size: many
v_call: TRBV6-1
j_call: TRBJ2-7
cdr3_aa: CASTTGGFEEQYF
cdr3_nt: TGTGCCAGCACAACAGGGGGTTTTGAAGAGCAGTACTTC

d_call: TRBD2
clone_size: NA
v_call: TRBV6-1
j_call: TRBJ2-1
cdr3_aa: CASITRGTSYNEQFF
cdr3_nt: TGTGCCAGCATCACGAGGGGGACTAGTTACAATGAGCAGTTCTTC

d_call: NA
clone_size: many
v_call: TRBV12-3/TRBV12-4
j_call: TRBJ1-6
cdr3_aa: CASSPTGYPPLHF
cdr3_nt: TGTGCCAGCAGTCCGACAGGTTACCCACCCCTCCACTTT

d_call: NA
clone_size: NA
v_call: TRBV29-1
j_call: TRBJ2-7
cdr3_aa: CSVPKSSGRNYEQYF
cdr3_nt: TGCAGCGTCCCCAAATCTTCGGGGAGGAACTACGAGCAGTACTTC

d_call: TRBD2
clone_size: NA
v_call: TRBV7-9
j_call: TRBJ2-6
cdr3_aa: CASSLSGGLAGGPGANVLTF
cdr3_nt: TGTGCCAGCAGCTTATCGGGGGGACTAGCGGGAGGGCCCGGGGCCAACGTCCTGACTTTC

d_call: TRBD1
clone_size: many
v_call: TRBV30
j_call: TRBJ1-1
cdr3_aa: CAGLRQGSNTEAFF
cdr3_nt: TGTGCCGGACTCCGACAGGGGTCGAACACTGAAGCTTTCTTT

d_call: NA
clone_size: NA
v_call: TRBV7-9
j_call: TRBJ2-7
cdr3_aa: CASSPRRDYEQYF
cdr3_nt: TGTGCCAGCAGCCCTAGGAGGGACTACGAGCAGTACTTC

d_call: NA
clone_size: NA
v_call: TRBV7-9
j_call: TRBJ2-2
cdr3_aa: CASSYDIGGELFF
cdr3_nt: TGTGCCAGCAGCTACGACATAGGCGGGGAGCTGTTTTTT

d_call: NA
clone_size: few
v_call: TRBV6-2/TRBV6-3
j_call: TRBJ2-3
cdr3_aa: CASRSGVDTQYF
cdr3_nt: TGTGCCAGCAGATCGGGAGTAGATACGCAGTATTTT

d_call: NA
clone_size: many
v_call: TRBV11-2
j_call: TRBJ2-1
cdr3_aa: CASSYLRLEYNEQFF
cdr3_nt: TGTGCCAGCAGCTATCTCCGACTAGAGTACAATGAGCAGTTCTTC

d_call: TRBD1
clone_size: many
v_call: TRBV11-2
j_call: TRBJ2-7
cdr3_aa: CASSPWAGTGGNEQYF
cdr3_nt: TGTGCCAGCAGCCCTTGGGCCGGGACAGGGGGCAACGAGCAGTACTTC

d_call: NA
clone_size: NA
v_call: TRBV6-1
j_call: TRBJ1-1
cdr3_aa: CASSLRASETEAFF
cdr3_nt: TGTGCCAGCAGTCTACGGGCGTCGGAGACTGAAGCTTTCTTT

d_call: NA
clone_size: many
v_call: TRBV18
j_call: TRBJ1-1
cdr3_aa: CASSRSSGVPEAFF
cdr3_nt: NA

d_call: NA
clone_size: NA
v_call: TRBV5-6
j_call: TRBJ2-6
cdr3_aa: CASSPQYSGANVLTF
cdr3_nt: TGTGCCAGCAGTCCACAATACTCTGGGGCCAACGTCCTGACTTTC

d_call: NA
clone_size: few
v_call: TRBV11-1
j_call: TRBJ1-5
cdr3_aa: CASSPRGASQPQHF
cdr3_nt: TGTGCCAGTAGTCCGAGGGGGGCGTCACAGCCCCAGCATTTT

d_call: NA
clone_size: few
v_call: TRBV5-1
j_call: TRBJ2-3
cdr3_aa: CASSLANRDTQYF
cdr3_nt: TGCGCCAGCAGCTTGGCTAACAGAGATACGCAGTATTTT

d_call: TRBD1
clone_size: few
v_call: TRBV5-6
j_call: TRBJ2-7
cdr3_aa: CASSVRSRGEQYF
cdr3_nt: TGTGCCAGCAGCGTAAGGTCCAGGGGGGAGCAGTACTTC

d_call: TRBD2
clone_size: NA
v_call: TRBV7-9
j_call: TRBJ2-2
cdr3_aa: CASGISGPTGELFF
cdr3_nt: TGTGCCAGCGGTATTAGCGGGCCCACCGGGGAGCTGTTTTTT

d_call: TRBD2
clone_size: few
v_call: TRBV6-5
j_call: TRBJ2-7
cdr3_aa: CATITSGSPREQYF
cdr3_nt: TGTGCCACAATTACTAGCGGGAGTCCTCGGGAGCAGTACTTC

d_call: TRBD2
clone_size: NA
v_call: TRBV15
j_call: TRBJ2-7
cdr3_aa: CATSRLAGSYEQYF
cdr3_nt: TGTGCCACCAGCAGACTAGCGGGATCCTACGAGCAGTACTTC

d_call: NA
clone_size: NA
v_call: TRBV10-1
j_call: TRBJ2-7
cdr3_aa: CASSAELAHEQYF
cdr3_nt: TGCGCCAGCAGTGCTGAGCTAGCCCACGAGCAGTACTTC

d_call: NA
clone_size: few
v_call: TRBV27
j_call: TRBJ2-7
cdr3_aa: CASRQTGSSLYEQYF
cdr3_nt: TGTGCCAGCAGGCAGACCGGGTCCTCACTCTACGAGCAGTACTTC

d_call: TRBD2
clone_size: NA
v_call: TRBV4-1
j_call: TRBJ2-1
cdr3_aa: CASSHPTSGIYNEQFF
cdr3_nt: TGCGCCAGCAGCCATCCTACTAGCGGGATTTACAATGAGCAGTTCTTC

d_call: TRBD2
clone_size: NA
v_call: TRBV10-1
j_call: TRBJ2-5
cdr3_aa: CASSESFAGGPGETQYF
cdr3_nt: TGCGCCAGCAGTGAGTCGTTTGCGGGAGGGCCAGGAGAGACCCAGTACTTC

d_call: TRBD2
clone_size: NA
v_call: TRBV20-1
j_call: TRBJ2-2
cdr3_aa: CSAMREGTGELFF
cdr3_nt: TGCAGTGCTATGCGGGAGGGAACCGGGGAGCTGTTTTTT